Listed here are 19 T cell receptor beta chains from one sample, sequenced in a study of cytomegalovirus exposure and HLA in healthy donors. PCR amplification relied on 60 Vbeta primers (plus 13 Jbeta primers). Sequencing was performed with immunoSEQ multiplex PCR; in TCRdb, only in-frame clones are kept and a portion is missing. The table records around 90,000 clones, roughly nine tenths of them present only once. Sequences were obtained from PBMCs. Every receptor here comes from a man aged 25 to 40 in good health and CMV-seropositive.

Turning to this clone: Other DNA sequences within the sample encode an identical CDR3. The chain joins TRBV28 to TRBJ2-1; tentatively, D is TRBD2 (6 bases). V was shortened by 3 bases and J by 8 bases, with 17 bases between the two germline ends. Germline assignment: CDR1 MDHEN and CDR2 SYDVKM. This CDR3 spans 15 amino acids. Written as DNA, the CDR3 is TGTGCCAGCAGTTTTCACGGGAGTCAGTTCGATGAGCAGTTCTTC. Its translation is CASSFHGSQFDEQFF.

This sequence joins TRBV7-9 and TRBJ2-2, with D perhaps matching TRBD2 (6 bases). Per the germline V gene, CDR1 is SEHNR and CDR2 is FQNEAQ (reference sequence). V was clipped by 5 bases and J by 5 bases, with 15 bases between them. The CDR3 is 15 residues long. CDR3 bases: TGTGCCAGCAGCCCGACGGGGGTCCTGACCGGGGAGCTGTTTTTT. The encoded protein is CASSPTGVLTGELFF.

The CDR3 nucleotides read TGTGCCAGCAGCCAAGAAATCCGGCGGGCTGAAGCTTTCTTT. This codes for CASSQEIRRAEAFF. This sequence joins TRBV4-2 and TRBJ1-1, with D hard to call. The V gene's germline CDR1 is LGHNA and CDR2 YNFKEQ. This CDR3 spans 14 amino acids. V was clipped by 0 bases and J by 6 bases, with 11 bases between them.

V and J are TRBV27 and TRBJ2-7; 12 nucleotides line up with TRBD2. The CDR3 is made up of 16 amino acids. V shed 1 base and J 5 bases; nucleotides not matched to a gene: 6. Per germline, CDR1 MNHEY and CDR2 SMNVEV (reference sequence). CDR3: CASSLLASGRADEQYF. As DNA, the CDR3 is TGTGCCAGCAGTTTATTGGCTAGCGGGAGGGCCGACGAGCAGTACTTC.

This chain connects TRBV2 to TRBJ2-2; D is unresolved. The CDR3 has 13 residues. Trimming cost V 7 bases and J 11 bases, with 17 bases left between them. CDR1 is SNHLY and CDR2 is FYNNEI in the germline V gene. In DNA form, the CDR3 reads TGTGCCAGCACAGCCCCACGCGGCGGAGAGCTGTTTTTT. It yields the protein CASTAPRGGELFF. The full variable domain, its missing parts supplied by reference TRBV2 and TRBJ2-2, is EPEVTQTPSHQVTQMGQEVILRCVPISNHLYFYWYRQILGQKVEFLVSFYNNEISEKSEIFDDQFSVERPDGSNFTLKIRSTKLEDSAMYFCASTAPRGGELFFGEGSRLTVL.

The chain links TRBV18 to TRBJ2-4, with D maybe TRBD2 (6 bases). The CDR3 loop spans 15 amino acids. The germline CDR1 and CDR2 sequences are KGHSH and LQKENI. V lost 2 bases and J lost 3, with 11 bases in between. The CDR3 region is CASSPTGRGKNIQYF. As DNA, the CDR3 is TGTGCCAGCTCACCAACCGGGAGAGGCAAAAACATTCAGTACTTC.

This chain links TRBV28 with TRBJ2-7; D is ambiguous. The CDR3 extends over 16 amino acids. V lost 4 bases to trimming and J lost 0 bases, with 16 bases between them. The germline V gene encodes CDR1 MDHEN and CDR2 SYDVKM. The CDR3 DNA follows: TGTGCCAGCAGTTCAATCGGAAGCGCGAGCTCCTACGAGCAGTACTTC. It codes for CASSSIGSASSYEQYF.

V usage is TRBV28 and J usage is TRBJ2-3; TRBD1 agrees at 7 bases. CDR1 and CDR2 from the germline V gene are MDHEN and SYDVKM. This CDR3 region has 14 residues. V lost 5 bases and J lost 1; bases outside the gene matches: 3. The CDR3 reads CASSPGQGTDTQYF. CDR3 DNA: TGTGCCAGCAGTCCTGGACAGGGCACAGATACGCAGTATTTT. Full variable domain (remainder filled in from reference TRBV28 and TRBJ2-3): DVKVTQSSRYLVKRTGEKVFLECVQDMDHENMFWYRQDPGLGLRLIYFSYDVKMKEKGDIPEGYSVSREKKERFSLILESASTNQTSMYLCASSPGQGTDTQYFGPGTRLTVL.

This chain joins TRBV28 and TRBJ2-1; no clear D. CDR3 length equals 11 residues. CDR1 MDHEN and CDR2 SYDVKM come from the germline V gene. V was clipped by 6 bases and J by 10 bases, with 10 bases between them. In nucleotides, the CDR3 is TGTGCCAGCAGCCCCCGAGCGGAGCAGTTCTTC. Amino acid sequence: CASSPRAEQFF.

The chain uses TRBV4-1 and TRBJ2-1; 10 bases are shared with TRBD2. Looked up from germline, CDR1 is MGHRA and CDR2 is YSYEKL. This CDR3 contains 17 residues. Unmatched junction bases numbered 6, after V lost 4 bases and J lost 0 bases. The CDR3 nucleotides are TGCGCCAGCAGCCCGCGGACTAGCGGCTACTCCTACAATGAGCAGTTCTTC. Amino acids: CASSPRTSGYSYNEQFF.

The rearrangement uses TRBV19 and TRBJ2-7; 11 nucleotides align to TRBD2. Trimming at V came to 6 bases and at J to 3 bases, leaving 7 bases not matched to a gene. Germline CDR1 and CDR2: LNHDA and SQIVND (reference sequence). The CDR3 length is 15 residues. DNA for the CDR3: TGTGCCAGTAGCCTGGGGACTAGCGGAGGCTACGAGCAGTACTTC. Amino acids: CASSLGTSGGYEQYF.

As DNA, the CDR3 is TGCGCCAGCAGCTTGAACGGAGCAACTAATGAAAAACTGTTTTTT. It yields the protein CASSLNGATNEKLFF. V gene TRBV5-1 combines with J gene TRBJ1-4; D not resolved. There are 15 residues in the CDR3. V lost 1 base to trimming and J lost 0 bases, with 7 bases between them. The germline gives CDR1 SGHRS, CDR2 YFSETQ.

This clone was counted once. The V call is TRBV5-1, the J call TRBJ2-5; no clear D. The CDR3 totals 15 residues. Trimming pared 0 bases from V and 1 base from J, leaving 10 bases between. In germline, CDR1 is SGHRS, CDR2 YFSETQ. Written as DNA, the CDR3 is TGCGCCAGCAGCTTGGGAGCCGCCTTCCAAGAGACCCAGTACTTC. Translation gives CASSLGAAFQETQYF.

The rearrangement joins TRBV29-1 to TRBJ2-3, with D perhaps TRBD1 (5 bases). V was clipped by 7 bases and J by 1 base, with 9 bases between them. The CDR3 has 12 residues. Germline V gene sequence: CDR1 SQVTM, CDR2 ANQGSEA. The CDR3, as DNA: TGCAGCGCGGACACTCGCACAGATACGCAGTATTTT. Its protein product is CSADTRTDTQYF.

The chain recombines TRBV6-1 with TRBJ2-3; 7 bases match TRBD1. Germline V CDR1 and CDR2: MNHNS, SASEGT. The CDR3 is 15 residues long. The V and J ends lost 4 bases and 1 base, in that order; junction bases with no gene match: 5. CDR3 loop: CASSAGTVRTDTQYF. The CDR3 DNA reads TGTGCCAGCAGTGCCGGGACAGTACGCACAGATACGCAGTATTTT.

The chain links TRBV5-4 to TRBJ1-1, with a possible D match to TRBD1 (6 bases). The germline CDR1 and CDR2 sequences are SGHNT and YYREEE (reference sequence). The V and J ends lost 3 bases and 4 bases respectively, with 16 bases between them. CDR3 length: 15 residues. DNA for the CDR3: TGTGCCAGCAGCTCGAGGGGGACATTAGTCACTGAAGCTTTCTTT. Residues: CASSSRGTLVTEAFF.

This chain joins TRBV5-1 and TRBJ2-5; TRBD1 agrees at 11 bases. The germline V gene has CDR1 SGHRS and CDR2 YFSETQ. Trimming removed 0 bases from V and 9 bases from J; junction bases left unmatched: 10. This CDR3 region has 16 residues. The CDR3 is CASSLGTGGIRLAQYF. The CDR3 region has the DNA TGCGCCAGCAGCTTGGGGACAGGGGGCATAAGGCTAGCCCAGTACTTC.

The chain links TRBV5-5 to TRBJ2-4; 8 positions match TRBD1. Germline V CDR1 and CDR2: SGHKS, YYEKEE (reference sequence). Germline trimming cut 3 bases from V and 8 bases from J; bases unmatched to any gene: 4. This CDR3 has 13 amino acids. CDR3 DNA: TGTGCCAGCAGCTGGGGACAGGATGACATTCAGTACTTC. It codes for CASSWGQDDIQYF.

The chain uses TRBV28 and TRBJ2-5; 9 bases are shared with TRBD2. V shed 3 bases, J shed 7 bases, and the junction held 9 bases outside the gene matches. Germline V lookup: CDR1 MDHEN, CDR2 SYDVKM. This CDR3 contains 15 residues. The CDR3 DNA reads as TGTGCCAGCAGTTTTCTAGCGGGACCCCCGGGGACCCAGTACTTC. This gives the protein CASSFLAGPPGTQYF.